Detailed here is one T cell receptor beta chain. Antigen: not known. The CDR3 covers 13 residues. In germline, CDR1 is SGHTA, CDR2 FQGTGA. V was pared by 3 bases and J by 7 bases, with 10 bases between. ViraFEST used viral peptide pools to expand antigen-specific CD4+ T cells before sequencing. Following 10 days of culture, CD4+ T cells were isolated. This person caught SARS-CoV-2 sometime from March to December 2020, and PCR testing confirmed the infection. Two doses of BNT162b2 or mRNA-1273 vaccine were administered to participants. Fresh IL-2-containing medium replaced half the medium on days 3 and 7. This sample was included in a study of vaccination effects on CD4 cells after COVID-19. As for the study in general: Post-vaccination samples were obtained at early and late time points from a few convalescent patients. Study observations and caveats: Missing from the study were early post-infection timepoints, and its convalescent patients were few.

Profiling relied on immunoSEQ multiplex PCR, and the TCRdb table lists in-frame clones only, not all of them. In the table there are 15,000 to 20,000 clones, over 60% of which are singletons. The TCR sequence derives from a human donor who had a prior SARS-CoV-2 infection. The chain recombines TRBV7-3 with TRBJ2-1, with D possibly TRBD2 on 6 matching bases. The specimen was CD4+ T cells from PBMCs cultured with SARS-CoV-2 spike peptides, collected after COVID-19 vaccination. The CDR3 region has the DNA TGTGCCAGCAGCTTTTCACGGGAGAATGAGCAGTTCTTC. The encoded protein is CASSFSRENEQFF.